Below, 14 T cell receptor beta chains from the same sample are listed, as sequenced in a study of cytomegalovirus exposure and HLA in healthy donors (dated by TCRdb to the late 2010s). The library was obtained by the immunoSEQ multiplex PCR assay. The multiplex PCR relied on a mix of 60 forward primers for TCR Vbeta segments and 13 reverse primers for TCR Jbeta segments. TCRdb took this table from immuneACCESS and kept in-frame rearrangements with V and J called. Such tables lack part of the clones; where checked against another copy, unresolved V genes explain under half of the gap, and the rest is unexplained. In this sample the table shows 150,000 to 200,000 clones, 70% to 80% of which occur a single time. Approximately 1.5% of the sample is held by the ten biggest clonotypes. Input material: PBMCs. The receptors originated from a girl aged 10 to 17 in good health and CMV-seropositive.

The J gene is TRBJ2-5, the V gene TRBV7-9; D not certain. V lost 3 bases, J lost 4 bases, and 6 bases lay in between. The germline V gene encodes CDR1 SEHNR and CDR2 FQNEAQ (reference sequence). The length of the CDR3 is 12 residues. As DNA, the CDR3 is TGTGCCAGCAGCTTCGTCGGAGAGACCCAGTACTTC. Protein product: CASSFVGETQYF.

This clone was recorded once. This chain links TRBV11-2 with TRBJ2-1; D may be TRBD2 (7 bases). CDR3 length equals 15 residues. V lost 1 base and J 4 bases, leaving 11 bases between the germline ends. CDR1 SGHAT and CDR2 FQNNGV come from the germline V gene. The CDR3 sequence: CASSLGGGRYNEQFF. The CDR3 nucleotides read TGTGCCAGCAGCTTAGGGGGGGGCCGGTACAATGAGCAGTTCTTC.

This chain connects TRBV5-8 to TRBJ1-4; no reliable D call. V was pared by 2 bases and J by 3 bases, with 8 bases between. CDR1 is SGHTS and CDR2 is YDEGEE in the germline V gene. The CDR3 extends over 14 amino acids. The CDR3 here is CASSFPRANEKLFF. The DNA of the CDR3 is TGTGCCAGCAGCTTCCCCCGGGCTAATGAAAAACTGTTTTTT.

J is TRBJ2-3 and V is TRBV6-5; 13 positions match TRBD2. V shed 10 bases, J shed 9 bases, and the junction held 7 bases outside the gene matches. Germline values: CDR1 MNHEY, CDR2 SVGAGI. This CDR3 region has 13 residues. The CDR3, as DNA: TGTGCCACCACACTAGCGGGGGGGTTAACGCAGTATTTT. It codes for CATTLAGGLTQYF.

This clone was seen just once. The chain links TRBV5-8 to TRBJ2-7; 10 positions match TRBD1. The V segment lost 3 bases and the J segment 2 bases; nucleotides outside the gene matches: 5. Germline CDR1 reads SGHTS; CDR2 reads YDEGEE. The CDR3 has 15 amino acids. The CDR3 DNA reads TGTGCCAGCAGCTCCCCGGGACAGGGGACCTACGAGCAGTACTTC. Protein product: CASSSPGQGTYEQYF.

The chain employs TRBV30 and TRBJ1-1; D unclear. The CDR3 spans 14 residues. Germline V gene data show CDR1 as GTSNPN and CDR2 as SVGIG (reference sequence). V lost 5 bases and J lost 4, with 17 bases in between. The CDR3: CAWASGSGSTEAFF. As DNA, the CDR3 is TGTGCCTGGGCCTCCGGTTCGGGGAGCACTGAAGCTTTCTTT.

V is TRBV29-1 and J is TRBJ2-1, with unresolved D. The CDR3 loop spans 15 amino acids. Germline CDR1 reads SQVTM; CDR2 reads ANQGSEA. Trimming removed 1 base at V and 2 bases at J, with 12 bases between. In nucleotides, the CDR3 is TGCAGCGTTGAAGTGCCAGGTCCGACCTACAATGAGCAGTTCTTC. Its translation is CSVEVPGPTYNEQFF.

The CDR3 here is CATSQGDYEQFF. CDR3 sequence (DNA): TGTGCCACCAGCCAGGGGGACTATGAGCAGTTCTTC. The chain carries TRBV15 and TRBJ2-1; perhaps TRBD1 as D (7 bases). CDR1 LNHNV and CDR2 YYDKDF come from the germline V gene (reference sequence). V lost 5 bases and J lost 8, with 10 bases in between. The CDR3 covers 12 residues.

V is TRBV6-4 and J is TRBJ2-2, with D tentatively TRBD2 (5 bases). V lost 2 bases to trimming and J lost 0 bases, with 7 bases between them. This CDR3 comprises 15 residues. Germline V lookup: CDR1 MRHNA, CDR2 SNTAGT. CDR3 sequence reads: CASSDEGSNTGELFF. The CDR3 DNA is TGTGCCAGCAGTGACGAGGGCTCGAACACCGGGGAGCTGTTTTTT.

The chain employs TRBV6-5 and TRBJ2-3; 10 nucleotides line up with TRBD1. The length of the CDR3 is 15 residues. The V gene's germline CDR1 is MNHEY and CDR2 SVGAGI. V dropped 5 bases and J dropped 3; count of bases not matched to a gene: 5. CDR3 sequence reads: CASSPQGQGTDTQYF. CDR3 in DNA: TGTGCCAGCAGTCCCCAGGGACAGGGGACAGATACGCAGTATTTT.

This clone has only a few counts. J is TRBJ1-2 and V is TRBV25-1; 7 nucleotides match TRBD1. CDR1 is MGHDK and CDR2 is SYGVNS in the germline V gene. The CDR3 covers 12 residues. Unmatched junction bases numbered 8, after V lost 8 bases and J lost 8 bases. The CDR3 DNA follows: TGTGCCAGCGGGGACAGCCTTGGGGGCTACACCTTC. It yields the protein CASGDSLGGYTF.

The chain joins TRBV27 to TRBJ2-3, with 8 bases aligning to TRBD2. The V gene's germline CDR1 is MNHEY and CDR2 SMNVEV (reference sequence). This CDR3 comprises 18 residues. V was pared by 8 bases and J by 1 base, with 17 bases of the junction left unmatched. The DNA of the CDR3 is TGTGCCAGCTGGCCGGGGTTAGCGGGGCCCTTCGGCACAGATACGCAGTATTTT. Translation gives CASWPGLAGPFGTDTQYF.

V and J are TRBV7-2 and TRBJ2-1; tentatively, D is TRBD1 (5 bases). With 1 base removed from V and 4 bases from J, the gap between germline ends came to 17 bases. CDR3 length: 17 residues. Germline V CDR1 and CDR2: SGHTA, FQGNSA. As DNA, the CDR3 is TGTGCCAGCAGCTTAGTGGGTGGGGCAGCCAAGTACAATGAGCAGTTCTTC. Encoded protein: CASSLVGGAAKYNEQFF.

V usage is TRBV10-3 and J usage is TRBJ2-3, with TRBD1 matching 9 bases. This CDR3 has 17 amino acids. From germline, CDR1 is ENHRY and CDR2 SYGVKD. Trimming removed 6 bases from V and 0 bases from J; junction bases left unmatched: 10. CDR3 coding DNA: TGTGCCATCAGAAGGAACCCCGGGACAGGGAGCACAGATACGCAGTATTTT. Its protein product is CAIRRNPGTGSTDTQYF.